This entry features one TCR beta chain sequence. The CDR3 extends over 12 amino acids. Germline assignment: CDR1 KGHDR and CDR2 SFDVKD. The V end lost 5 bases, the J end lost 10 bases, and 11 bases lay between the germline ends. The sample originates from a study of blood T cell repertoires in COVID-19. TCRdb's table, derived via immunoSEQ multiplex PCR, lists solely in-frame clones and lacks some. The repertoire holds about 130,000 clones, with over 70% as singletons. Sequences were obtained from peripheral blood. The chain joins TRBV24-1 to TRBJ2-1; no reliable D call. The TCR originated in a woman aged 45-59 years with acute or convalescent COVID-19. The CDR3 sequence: CATSVPSGEQFF. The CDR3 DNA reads TGTGCCACCAGTGTCCCTAGTGGCGAGCAGTTCTTC.